This TCR beta chain appears in the sequencing data of a study of shared clonotypes between healthy human individuals. Broader study findings: Larger estimated richness was generally recorded for naive subsets relative to memory subsets.

TCRdb's copy holds only in-frame clones and misses some; the assay was immunoSEQ multiplex PCR. This sample has 2 million to 2.5 million clones; over 90% occur once, and the top ten carry about 0.41%. To note about this clone: Its antigen is as yet unknown. In the same sample, other DNA sequences code for this CDR3.

The V gene's germline CDR1 is SGDLS and CDR2 YYNGEE. The CDR3 covers 15 residues. The V gene lost 0 bases and the J gene lost 0 bases, with 7 bases spanning the gap. The material sequenced was naive CD4+ T cells from PBMCs. The subset is: CD45RA+ positively selected. The source is a man between 18 and 29 years old in good health. Some clones in this sample may be carry-over from other donors' samples. The rearrangement uses TRBV9 and TRBJ2-1; D is uncertain. The CDR3 loop is CASSVGPSSYNEQFF. The CDR3 nucleotides read TGTGCCAGCAGCGTAGGACCTAGCTCCTACAATGAGCAGTTCTTC.